Included here is one T cell receptor beta chain sequence, with context. The target antigen is unknown. The data were obtained in a study of T cells in localized non-small cell lung cancer. Overall study results and limits: Uninvolved nearby lung showed the greatest T cell clonality, exceeding that found in tumor. Heterogeneity is still possible, as just one tumor region was sequenced. Greater T cell density in blood accompanied longer overall survival. Paired adjacent lung recovered a median about 61 of the top 100 tumor clones.

The trim removed 0 bases at V and 5 bases at J, leaving 10 bases unmatched. The CDR3 has 17 amino acids. CDR1 GTSNPN and CDR2 SVGIG come from the germline V gene (reference sequence). Method: immunoSEQ multiplex PCR; TCRdb's copy keeps in-frame clones and lacks some. Found here are approximately 70,000 clones, more than 80% of them singletons; the top ten hold around 4.7%. V is TRBV30 and J is TRBJ1-5; 10 bases align to TRBD1. The sequenced sample was PBMCs, obtained before any cancer treatment. The sequence was collected from a man between 40 and 69 years old with stage II lung adenocarcinoma. For the CDR3, the DNA is TGTGCCTGGAGTGTAGGAACCGGGACAGGGGCTTATCAGCCCCAGCATTTT. Its protein is CAWSVGTGTGAYQPQHF.